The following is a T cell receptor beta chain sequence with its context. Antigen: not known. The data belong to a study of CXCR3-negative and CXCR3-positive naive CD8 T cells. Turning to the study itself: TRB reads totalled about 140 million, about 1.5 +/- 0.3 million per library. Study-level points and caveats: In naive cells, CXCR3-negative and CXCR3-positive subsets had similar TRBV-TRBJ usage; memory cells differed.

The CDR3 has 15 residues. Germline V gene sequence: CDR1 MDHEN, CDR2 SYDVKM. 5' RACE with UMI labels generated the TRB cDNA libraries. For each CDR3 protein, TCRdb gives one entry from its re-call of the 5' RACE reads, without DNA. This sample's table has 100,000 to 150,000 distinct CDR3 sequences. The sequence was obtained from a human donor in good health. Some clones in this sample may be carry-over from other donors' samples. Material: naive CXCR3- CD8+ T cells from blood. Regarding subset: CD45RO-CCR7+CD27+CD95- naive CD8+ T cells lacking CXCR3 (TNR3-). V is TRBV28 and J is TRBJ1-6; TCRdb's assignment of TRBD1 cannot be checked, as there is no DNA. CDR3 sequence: CASSFQGWPNSPLHF.